This is a list of T cell receptor beta chains from one sample in a study of T cells in localized non-small cell lung cancer. Using immunoSEQ multiplex PCR, the repertoire was profiled, and TCRdb retains in-frame clones only, with some absent. The top ten hold 8.5% to 10% of the sample, which has 75,000 to 80,000 clones, 80% seen once. The sequences come from peripheral blood, collected before any cancer treatment. The source is a female donor aged 60 or older with stage I lung adenocarcinoma. The CDR3 runs from the conserved cysteine through the conserved F or W. Fields, in order: J gene, D gene, V gene, clone size, CDR3 protein, CDR3 DNA. D genes are given only for firm matches. Expanded clones are given a class, and other clones once, few, many or no size at all.

J gene: TRBJ1-6
D gene: NA
V gene: TRBV19
clone size: NA
CDR3 protein: CASSIVSVGNSPLHF
CDR3 DNA: TGTGCCAGTAGTATAGTGTCCGTCGGAAATTCACCCCTCCACTTT

J gene: TRBJ2-7
D gene: NA
V gene: TRBV29-1
clone size: NA
CDR3 protein: CSARLLSYEQYF
CDR3 DNA: TGCAGCGCCAGACTTCTCTCCTACGAGCAGTACTTC

J gene: TRBJ2-7
D gene: NA
V gene: TRBV7-9
clone size: NA
CDR3 protein: CASMGGNYEQYF
CDR3 DNA: TGTGCCAGCATGGGCGGGAACTACGAGCAGTACTTC

J gene: TRBJ1-4
D gene: NA
V gene: TRBV27
clone size: NA
CDR3 protein: CASSFRAGWHEKLFF
CDR3 DNA: TGTGCCAGCAGTTTTCGGGCAGGATGGCATGAAAAACTGTTTTTT

J gene: TRBJ2-1
D gene: TRBD1
V gene: TRBV9
clone size: few
CDR3 protein: CASSVGAGGSEQFF
CDR3 DNA: TGTGCCAGCAGCGTAGGAGCAGGGGGTTCTGAGCAGTTCTTC

J gene: TRBJ2-7
D gene: NA
V gene: TRBV6-1
clone size: few
CDR3 protein: CASSGWRGGEQYF
CDR3 DNA: TGTGCCAGCAGTGGGTGGAGGGGGGGCGAGCAGTACTTC

J gene: TRBJ2-6
D gene: TRBD1
V gene: TRBV28
clone size: few
CDR3 protein: CASSFGTGRHVLTF
CDR3 DNA: TGTGCCAGCAGTTTTGGGACAGGGAGGCACGTCCTGACTTTC

J gene: TRBJ2-3
D gene: TRBD2
V gene: TRBV27
clone size: NA
CDR3 protein: CASSFRRTSGRASTDTQYF
CDR3 DNA: TGTGCCAGCAGTTTCCGTCGGACTAGCGGGAGGGCTTCCACAGATACGCAGTATTTT

J gene: TRBJ2-1
D gene: TRBD2
V gene: TRBV6-1
clone size: NA
CDR3 protein: CASSPLAVYNEQFF
CDR3 DNA: TGTGCCAGCAGCCCACTAGCGGTATACAATGAGCAGTTCTTC

J gene: TRBJ2-3
D gene: NA
V gene: TRBV20-1
clone size: NA
CDR3 protein: CSATLEDTQYF
CDR3 DNA: TGCAGTGCCACCCTGGAAGATACGCAGTATTTT

J gene: TRBJ2-7
D gene: TRBD1
V gene: TRBV5-1
clone size: NA
CDR3 protein: CASSLGTTGGSYEQYF
CDR3 DNA: TGCGCCAGCAGCTTGGGGACGACAGGGGGCTCCTACGAGCAGTACTTC

J gene: TRBJ2-3
D gene: NA
V gene: TRBV7-2
clone size: NA
CDR3 protein: CASSLGARGTDTQYF
CDR3 DNA: TGTGCCAGCAGCTTAGGGGCCAGGGGCACAGATACGCAGTATTTT

J gene: TRBJ2-1
D gene: NA
V gene: TRBV5-1
clone size: NA
CDR3 protein: CASSLYEGGEQFF
CDR3 DNA: TGCGCCAGCAGCTTATACGAGGGAGGCGAGCAGTTCTTC

J gene: TRBJ1-4
D gene: NA
V gene: TRBV27
clone size: NA
CDR3 protein: CASRKQSGTLGEKLFF
CDR3 DNA: TGTGCCAGCAGGAAACAGTCCGGGACCCTGGGGGAAAAACTGTTTTTT

J gene: TRBJ2-3
D gene: TRBD2
V gene: TRBV11-2
clone size: NA
CDR3 protein: CASSLGVAGGRSDTQYF
CDR3 DNA: TGTGCCAGCAGCTTAGGGGTAGCGGGGGGGAGGTCAGATACGCAGTATTTT

J gene: TRBJ1-1
D gene: NA
V gene: TRBV7-9
clone size: NA
CDR3 protein: CASSLGTGHTEAFF
CDR3 DNA: TGTGCCAGCAGCTTAGGGACGGGCCACACTGAAGCTTTCTTT

J gene: TRBJ2-2
D gene: NA
V gene: TRBV27
clone size: NA
CDR3 protein: CASSLGTAGELFF
CDR3 DNA: TGTGCCAGCAGTTTAGGCACGGCCGGGGAGCTGTTTTTT

J gene: TRBJ1-1
D gene: NA
V gene: TRBV21-1
clone size: NA
CDR3 protein: CASQFRDRANTEAFF
CDR3 DNA: TGTGCCAGCCAATTTAGGGACAGGGCGAACACTGAAGCTTTCTTT

J gene: TRBJ2-1
D gene: NA
V gene: TRBV7-9
clone size: NA
CDR3 protein: CASSLEGWGRNYNEQFF
CDR3 DNA: TGTGCCAGCAGCTTAGAAGGGTGGGGTCGGAACTACAATGAGCAGTTCTTC

J gene: TRBJ1-1
D gene: NA
V gene: TRBV5-6
clone size: once
CDR3 protein: CASSPMGPQNTEAFF
CDR3 DNA: TGTGCCAGCAGTCCCATGGGGCCACAGAACACTGAAGCTTTCTTT

J gene: TRBJ2-3
D gene: TRBD1
V gene: TRBV5-1
clone size: NA
CDR3 protein: CASSQQGTGSNTQYF
CDR3 DNA: TGCGCCAGCAGCCAACAGGGGACAGGGAGTAATACGCAGTATTTT

J gene: TRBJ2-1
D gene: NA
V gene: TRBV7-2
clone size: NA
CDR3 protein: CASSQGPTGEQFF
CDR3 DNA: TGTGCCAGCAGCCAGGGCCCCACCGGAGAGCAGTTCTTC

J gene: TRBJ1-2
D gene: NA
V gene: TRBV11-2
clone size: NA
CDR3 protein: CASSLDTGNYGYTF
CDR3 DNA: TGTGCCAGCAGCTTAGACACAGGGAACTATGGCTACACCTTC

J gene: TRBJ1-1
D gene: NA
V gene: TRBV29-1
clone size: few
CDR3 protein: CSVGQFDTEAFF
CDR3 DNA: TGCAGCGTTGGACAGTTTGACACTGAAGCTTTCTTT

J gene: TRBJ1-2
D gene: NA
V gene: TRBV18
clone size: NA
CDR3 protein: CASSPFKADQGGYTF
CDR3 DNA: TGTGCCAGCTCACCATTCAAGGCGGATCAAGGCGGCTACACCTTC

J gene: TRBJ2-7
D gene: TRBD1
V gene: TRBV5-4
clone size: few
CDR3 protein: CASSLGQANYEQYF
CDR3 DNA: TGTGCCAGCAGCTTAGGACAGGCTAACTACGAGCAGTACTTC

J gene: TRBJ2-5
D gene: TRBD2
V gene: TRBV29-1
clone size: NA
CDR3 protein: CSAKPTSGFQETQYF
CDR3 DNA: TGCAGCGCTAAACCGACTAGCGGGTTCCAAGAGACCCAGTACTTC

J gene: TRBJ1-2
D gene: NA
V gene: TRBV7-9
clone size: NA
CDR3 protein: CASSALGTAGYTF
CDR3 DNA: TGTGCCAGCAGCGCATTAGGGACGGCTGGCTACACCTTC

J gene: TRBJ1-2
D gene: TRBD1
V gene: TRBV5-1
clone size: NA
CDR3 protein: CASSFAQGGYGYTF
CDR3 DNA: TGCGCCAGCAGCTTTGCCCAGGGGGGCTATGGCTACACCTTC

J gene: TRBJ2-2
D gene: NA
V gene: TRBV19
clone size: few
CDR3 protein: CASSSAGAKTGELFF
CDR3 DNA: TGTGCCAGTAGCTCGGCGGGGGCGAAAACCGGGGAGCTGTTTTTT

J gene: TRBJ2-1
D gene: TRBD1
V gene: TRBV4-1
clone size: NA
CDR3 protein: CASSQDLARAGTGRYNEQFF
CDR3 DNA: TGCGCCAGCAGCCAAGATCTGGCTCGAGCGGGGACAGGGCGATACAATGAGCAGTTCTTC

J gene: TRBJ1-5
D gene: NA
V gene: TRBV4-2
clone size: once
CDR3 protein: CASRYTLDSNQPQHF
CDR3 DNA: TGTGCCAGCCGCTACACGTTGGATAGCAATCAGCCCCAGCATTTT

J gene: TRBJ1-5
D gene: NA
V gene: TRBV6-1
clone size: few
CDR3 protein: CASSYDRSNGPQHF
CDR3 DNA: TGTGCCAGCAGTTATGACAGGAGCAATGGGCCCCAGCATTTT

J gene: TRBJ2-7
D gene: NA
V gene: TRBV5-6
clone size: NA
CDR3 protein: CASSFFRSPESEQYF
CDR3 DNA: TGTGCCAGCAGCTTTTTTCGAAGCCCGGAGTCCGAGCAGTACTTC

J gene: TRBJ1-3
D gene: TRBD1
V gene: TRBV9
clone size: few
CDR3 protein: CASSVGGGRGRRGNTIYF
CDR3 DNA: TGTGCCAGCAGCGTAGGAGGGGGAAGGGGGCGCCGTGGAAACACCATATATTTT

J gene: TRBJ2-5
D gene: TRBD2
V gene: TRBV28
clone size: NA
CDR3 protein: CASSLSGTSGRGRLGETQYF
CDR3 DNA: TGTGCCAGCAGCCTCTCCGGGACTAGCGGTAGAGGACGACTAGGAGAGACCCAGTACTTC

J gene: TRBJ1-1
D gene: NA
V gene: TRBV20-1
clone size: few
CDR3 protein: CSARGRFEAFF
CDR3 DNA: TGCAGTGCCAGAGGACGGTTTGAAGCTTTCTTT

J gene: TRBJ1-2
D gene: TRBD1
V gene: TRBV10-2
clone size: NA
CDR3 protein: CASSETGGPYGYTF
CDR3 DNA: TGCGCCAGCAGTGAAACAGGGGGCCCCTATGGCTACACCTTC

J gene: TRBJ1-5
D gene: NA
V gene: TRBV19
clone size: NA
CDR3 protein: CASADYRDQPQHF
CDR3 DNA: TGTGCCAGTGCTGATTACAGGGATCAGCCCCAGCATTTT

J gene: TRBJ2-4
D gene: NA
V gene: TRBV11-2
clone size: NA
CDR3 protein: CASSPTDRLAKNIQYF
CDR3 DNA: TGTGCCAGCAGCCCAACCGACAGATTAGCCAAAAACATTCAGTACTTC

J gene: TRBJ1-3
D gene: NA
V gene: TRBV12-2
clone size: NA
CDR3 protein: CASRPRVYGNTIYF
CDR3 DNA: TGTGCAAGTCGCCCTCGGGTGTATGGAAACACCATATATTTT

J gene: TRBJ1-5
D gene: NA
V gene: TRBV5-6
clone size: NA
CDR3 protein: CASSLIGGNQPQHF
CDR3 DNA: TGTGCCAGCAGCTTGATCGGGGGCAATCAGCCCCAGCATTTT

J gene: TRBJ1-1
D gene: NA
V gene: TRBV11-2
clone size: NA
CDR3 protein: CASSLEARWRVEAFF
CDR3 DNA: TGTGCCAGCAGCTTAGAGGCCCGATGGAGAGTTGAAGCTTTCTTT

J gene: TRBJ2-7
D gene: NA
V gene: TRBV5-4
clone size: NA
CDR3 protein: CASSLYSREQYF
CDR3 DNA: TGTGCCAGCAGCTTGTACAGCCGCGAGCAGTACTTC

J gene: TRBJ1-1
D gene: TRBD1
V gene: TRBV19
clone size: NA
CDR3 protein: CASSQRPGGRTEAFF
CDR3 DNA: TGTGCCAGTAGCCAACGGCCAGGGGGGAGGACTGAAGCTTTCTTT

J gene: TRBJ2-7
D gene: NA
V gene: TRBV14
clone size: NA
CDR3 protein: CASSQKGVYEQYF
CDR3 DNA: TGTGCCAGCAGCCAAAAAGGGGTTTACGAGCAGTACTTC